This T cell receptor (beta chain) appears in the sequencing data of a study of blood T cell repertoires in COVID-19. How the authors handled the data: From reference gene primer amplification, estimates of nucleated cell counts were derived. The data were produced by immunoSEQ multiplex PCR, yet TCRdb's version contains in-frame clones alone and is incomplete. That table supplies the V and J calls and clone size; D and trimming were determined from the DNA. The profile shows roughly 76,000 clones, around 78% of them singletons. This CDR3 has 11 amino acids. V lost 5 bases, J lost 10 bases, and 9 bases lay in between.

Source material: peripheral blood. The V and J genes are TRBV12-3 or TRBV12-4 and TRBJ2-1; tentative D call: TRBD1 (6 bases). This receptor was taken from a human donor in a cohort sampled during active COVID-19. The CDR3 protein is CASSAGGEQFF. Written as DNA, the CDR3 is TGTGCCAGCAGTGCTGGGGGCGAGCAGTTCTTC.